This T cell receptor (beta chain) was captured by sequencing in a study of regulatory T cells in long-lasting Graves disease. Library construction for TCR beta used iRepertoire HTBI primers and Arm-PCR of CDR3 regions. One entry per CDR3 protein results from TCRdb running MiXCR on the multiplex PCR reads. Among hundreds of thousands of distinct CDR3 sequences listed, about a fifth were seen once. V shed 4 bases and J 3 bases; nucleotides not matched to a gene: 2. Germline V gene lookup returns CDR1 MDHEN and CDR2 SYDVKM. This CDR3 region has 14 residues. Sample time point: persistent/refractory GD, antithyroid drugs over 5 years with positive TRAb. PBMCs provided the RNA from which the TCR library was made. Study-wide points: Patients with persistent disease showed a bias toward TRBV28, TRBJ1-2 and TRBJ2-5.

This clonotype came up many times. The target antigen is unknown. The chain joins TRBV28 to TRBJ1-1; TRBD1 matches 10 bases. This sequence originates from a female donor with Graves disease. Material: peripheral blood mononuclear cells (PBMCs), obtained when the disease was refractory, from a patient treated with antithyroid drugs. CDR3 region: CASSYGTGDTEAFF. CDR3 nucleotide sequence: TGTGCCAGCAGTTACGGGACAGGGGACACTGAAGCTTTCTTT.